This T cell receptor beta chain was recorded in a study of T cell clonality in common variable immunodeficiency. Study-level results: Fewer deletions and N-nucleotide insertions were reportedly seen in common variable immunodeficiency TCR beta sequences. CVID subjects shared fewer TCRbeta clones than healthy controls did. CVID subjects had higher TCRbeta clonality than healthy controls, most marked in about a third.

Profiled with immunoSEQ multiplex PCR; TCRdb holds only in-frame clones, not every one. Listed for the sample are around 29,000 clones, none seen a single time. This clone was picked up many times. The antigen remains unidentified. The CDR3 end is not reached by the read, which stops 3 residues before it; the germline J gene fills it in. V lost 3 bases and J 8 bases, leaving 16 bases between the germline ends. The germline V gene encodes CDR1 SQVTM and CDR2 ANQGSEA. The CDR3 covers 14 residues. The clonotype comes from a person aged 18 to 75 in good health. The sequencing input was peripheral blood mononuclear cells. The V call is TRBV29-1, the J call TRBJ1-4, with D possibly matching TRBD1 (6 bases). CDR3 sequence: CSVEVQGSGEKLFF. The sequenced CDR3 bases are TGCAGCGTTGAGGTTCAGGGGTCCGGCGAAAAA.